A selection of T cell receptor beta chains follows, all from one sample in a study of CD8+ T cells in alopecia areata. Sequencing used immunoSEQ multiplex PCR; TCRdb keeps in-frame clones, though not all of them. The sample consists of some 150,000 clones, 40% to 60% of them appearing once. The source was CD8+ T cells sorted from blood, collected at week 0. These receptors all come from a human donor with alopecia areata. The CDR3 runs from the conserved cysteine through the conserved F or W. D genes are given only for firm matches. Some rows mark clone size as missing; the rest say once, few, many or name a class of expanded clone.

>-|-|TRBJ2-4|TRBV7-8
CASSLFAGGRNIQYF
TGTGCCAGCAGCTTATTTGCAGGGGGGAGGAACATTCAGTACTTC
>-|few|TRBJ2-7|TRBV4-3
CASSQDRPGTGYYEQYF
TGCGCCAGCAGCCAAGATCGCCCCGGGACGGGATATTACGAGCAGTACTTC
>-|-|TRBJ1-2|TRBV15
CATSPVGEGRAYGYTF
TGTGCCACCAGCCCAGTGGGGGAGGGGAGAGCCTATGGCTACACCTTC
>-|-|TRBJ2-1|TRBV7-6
CASSLVGVGVGEQFF
TGTGCCAGCAGCTTAGTGGGAGTGGGGGTTGGGGAGCAGTTCTTC
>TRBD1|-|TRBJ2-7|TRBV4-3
CASSQGQGHYEQYF
TGCGCCAGCAGCCAAGGACAGGGTCACTACGAGCAGTACTTC
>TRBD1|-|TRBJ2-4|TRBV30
CAWIVPGQRNIQYF
TGTGCCTGGATCGTACCGGGACAGCGAAACATTCAGTACTTC
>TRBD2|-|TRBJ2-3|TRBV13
CASSPHLAGGPGTDTQYF
TGTGCCAGCAGCCCACACTTGGCGGGGGGGCCCGGCACAGATACGCAGTATTTT
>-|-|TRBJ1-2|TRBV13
CASSPNNYGYTF
TGTGCCAGCAGCCCGAACAACTATGGCTACACCTTC
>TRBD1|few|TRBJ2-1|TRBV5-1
CASSLGTGSHNEQFF
TGCGCCAGCAGCTTGGGGACAGGGAGCCACAATGAGCAGTTCTTC
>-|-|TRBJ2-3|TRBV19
CASSITGRGKDTQYF
TGTGCCAGTAGTATTACCGGTAGGGGGAAGGATACGCAGTATTTT
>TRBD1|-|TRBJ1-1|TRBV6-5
CASSFEQGAGTEAFF
TGTGCCAGCAGTTTTGAACAGGGGGCTGGCACTGAAGCTTTCTTT